One and the same sample provided the 10 T cell receptor beta chains below, sequenced in a study of tumor T cells in aggressive B-cell lymphoma. Data came from immunoSEQ multiplex PCR; TCRdb stores just in-frame clones and leaves some out. The data contain 2,000 to 2,500 clones, roughly 94% of them singletons. The source material was tumor tissue. These receptors all come from an adult with diffuse large B cell lymphoma.

The V gene is TRBV4-3, the J gene TRBJ2-3; the D gene is possibly TRBD1 (5 bases). CDR1 and CDR2 from the germline V gene are LGHNA and YSLEER. V was cut by 4 bases and J by 2 bases, with 10 bases left in between. This CDR3 contains 14 residues. CDR3 sequence (DNA): TGCGCCAGCAGCCGGGCAGGGAACACAGATACGCAGTATTTT. This codes for CASSRAGNTDTQYF.

The chain carries TRBV9 and TRBJ1-5; D gene unclear. CDR3 size: 13 residues. V lost 3 bases, J lost 10 bases, and 14 bases lay in between. Germline V gene data show CDR1 as SGDLS and CDR2 as YYNGEE. Here the CDR3 reads CASSGDTASPQHF. In DNA form, the CDR3 reads TGTGCCAGCAGCGGAGACACAGCATCCCCCCAGCATTTT.

V and J are TRBV9 and TRBJ2-3; 12 nucleotides match TRBD2. The V and J ends lost 5 bases and 1 base, in that order; junction bases with no gene match: 14. Germline V gives CDR1 SGDLS, CDR2 YYNGEE. CDR3 length equals 19 residues. CDR3 coding DNA: TGTGCCAGCAGTTGGCTAGCGGGAGGGGAAAACCCTCGCACAGATACGCAGTATTTT. Its protein product is CASSWLAGGENPRTDTQYF. Full variable domain (missing parts from reference TRBV9 and TRBJ2-3): DSGVTQTPKHLITATGQRVTLRCSPRSGDLSVYWYQQSLDQGLQFLIQYYNGEERAKGNILERFSAQQFPDLHSELNLSSLELGDSALYFCASSWLAGGENPRTDTQYFGPGTRLTVL.

This chain joins TRBV5-6 and TRBJ2-3, with 14 bases matching TRBD2. J gave up 4 bases and V 3 bases, and 10 bases lay outside the gene matches. The germline V gene has CDR1 SGHDT and CDR2 YYEEEE. The CDR3 has 18 amino acids. The DNA of the CDR3 is TGTGCCAGCAGCTCCCCGGGACTAGCGGGAGAGGATGCAGATACGCAGTATTTT. It codes for CASSSPGLAGEDADTQYF. Looking up the rest from reference TRBV5-6 and TRBJ2-3 gives the full variable domain: DAGVTQSPTHLIKTRGQQVTLRCSPKSGHDTVSWYQQALGQGPQFIFQYYEEEERQRGNFPDRFSGHQFPNYSSELNVNALLLGDSALYLCASSSPGLAGEDADTQYFGPGTRLTVL.

This clone appeared once. This chain joins TRBV15 and TRBJ2-6, with 7 bases lining up with TRBD1. Per the germline V gene, CDR1 is LNHNV and CDR2 is YYDKDF (reference sequence). The CDR3 totals 18 residues. V dropped 1 base and J dropped 0; count of bases not matched to a gene: 6. As DNA, the CDR3 is TGTGCCACCAGCAGAGGGGACAGTAGAGTCTCTGGGGCCAACGTCCTGACTTTC. Translated, it gives CATSRGDSRVSGANVLTF.

The genes are TRBV19 and TRBJ1-5, with TRBD1 as a possible D gene (6 bases). The germline V gene has CDR1 LNHDA and CDR2 SQIVND (reference sequence). The CDR3 runs to 15 residues. V was trimmed by 7 bases and J by 5 bases, leaving 18 bases between them. CDR3 DNA sequence: TGTGCCAGTACCTCCCCCGGCAGGGGCGATCAGCCCCAGCATTTT. Encoded protein: CASTSPGRGDQPQHF.

The rearrangement uses TRBV7-2 and TRBJ2-2; D possibly corresponds to TRBD1 (5 bases). V dropped 2 bases and J dropped 7 bases, with 11 bases sitting between them. Germline loops: CDR1 SGHTA, CDR2 FQGNSA. The CDR3 length is 14 residues. This chain's CDR3 is CASSLTRANGELFF. CDR3 DNA sequence: TGTGCCAGCAGCTTAACCAGGGCAAACGGGGAGCTGTTTTTT.

The chain has TRBV6-5 and TRBJ2-7; no clear D. The V and J ends lost 5 bases and 3 bases respectively, with 17 bases between them. This CDR3 comprises 15 residues. The germline gives CDR1 MNHEY, CDR2 SVGAGI. CDR3 sequence (DNA): TGTGCCAGCAGTCCGTCTTTCGGGTCAGTCTACGAGCAGTACTTC. Its protein product is CASSPSFGSVYEQYF.

This chain uses TRBV13 with TRBJ1-4; D uncertain. V was shortened by 0 bases and J by 0 bases, with 2 bases between the two germline ends. CDR3 length: 14 residues. The germline V gene has CDR1 PRHDT and CDR2 FYEKMQ (reference sequence). CDR3 nucleotides: TGTGCCAGCAGCTTAGGCTCAACTAATGAAAAACTGTTTTTT. It encodes CASSLGSTNEKLFF.

V usage is TRBV2 and J usage is TRBJ1-3; D remains ambiguous. The length of the CDR3 is 13 residues. V was shortened by 5 bases and J by 2 bases, with 7 bases between the two germline ends. CDR1 is SNHLY and CDR2 is FYNNEI in the germline V gene. As DNA, the CDR3 is TGTGCCAGCAGTCCAGTAACTGGAAACACCATATATTTT. Protein sequence: CASSPVTGNTIYF. Supplemented by reference TRBV2 and TRBJ1-3, the full variable domain reads EPEVTQTPSHQVTQMGQEVILRCVPISNHLYFYWYRQILGQKVEFLVSFYNNEISEKSEIFDDQFSVERPDGSNFTLKIRSTKLEDSAMYFCASSPVTGNTIYFGEGSWLTVV.